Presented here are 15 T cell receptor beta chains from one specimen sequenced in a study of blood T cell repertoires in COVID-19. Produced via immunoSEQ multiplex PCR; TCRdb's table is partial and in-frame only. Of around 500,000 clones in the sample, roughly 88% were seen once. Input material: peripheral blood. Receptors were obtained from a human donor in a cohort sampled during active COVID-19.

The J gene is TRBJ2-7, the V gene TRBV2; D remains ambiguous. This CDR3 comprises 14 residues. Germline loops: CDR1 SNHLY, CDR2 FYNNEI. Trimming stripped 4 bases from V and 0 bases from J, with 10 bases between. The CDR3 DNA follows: TGTGCCAGCAGTGCGGAGAGAGGCTCCTACGAGCAGTACTTC. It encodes CASSAERGSYEQYF.

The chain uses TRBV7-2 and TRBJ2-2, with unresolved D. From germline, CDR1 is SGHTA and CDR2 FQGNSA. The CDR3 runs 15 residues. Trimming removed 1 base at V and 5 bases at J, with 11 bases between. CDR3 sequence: CASSLDWSQTGELFF. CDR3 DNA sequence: TGTGCCAGCAGCTTAGATTGGTCCCAGACCGGGGAGCTGTTTTTT.

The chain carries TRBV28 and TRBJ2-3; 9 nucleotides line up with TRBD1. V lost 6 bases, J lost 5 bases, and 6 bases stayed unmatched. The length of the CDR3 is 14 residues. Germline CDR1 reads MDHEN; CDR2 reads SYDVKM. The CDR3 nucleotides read TGTGCCAGCAGCCTGGGACAGGGAAGAGATACGCAGTATTTT. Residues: CASSLGQGRDTQYF.

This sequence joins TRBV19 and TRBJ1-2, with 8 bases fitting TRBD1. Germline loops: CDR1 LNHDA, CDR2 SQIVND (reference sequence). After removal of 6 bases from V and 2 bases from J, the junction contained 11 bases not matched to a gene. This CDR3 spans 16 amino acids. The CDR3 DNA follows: TGTGCCAGTAGAGGGACAGGCGAGCCATACAACTATGGCTACACCTTC. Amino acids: CASRGTGEPYNYGYTF.

CDR3 sequence: CASSQLNINTTIHPHNEQFF. CDR3 coding DNA: TGCGCCAGCAGTCAATTGAACATTAACACTACGATTCACCCCCACAATGAGCAGTTCTTC. The rearrangement links TRBV23-1 to TRBJ2-1; D remains ambiguous. TRBV23-1 belongs to the ORF category, with a function that is uncertain. The CDR3 is made up of 20 amino acids. The V gene lost 1 base and the J gene lost 5 bases, with 27 bases spanning the gap.

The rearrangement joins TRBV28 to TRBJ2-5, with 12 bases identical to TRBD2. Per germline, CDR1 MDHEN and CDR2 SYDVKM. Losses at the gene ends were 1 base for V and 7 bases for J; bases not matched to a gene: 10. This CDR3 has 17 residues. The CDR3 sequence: CASSLSASGRALGTQYF. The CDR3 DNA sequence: TGTGCCAGCAGTTTATCAGCTAGCGGGAGGGCCTTGGGGACCCAGTACTTC. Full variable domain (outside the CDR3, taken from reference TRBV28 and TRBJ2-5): DVKVTQSSRYLVKRTGEKVFLECVQDMDHENMFWYRQDPGLGLRLIYFSYDVKMKEKGDIPEGYSVSREKKERFSLILESASTNQTSMYLCASSLSASGRALGTQYFGPGTRLLVL.

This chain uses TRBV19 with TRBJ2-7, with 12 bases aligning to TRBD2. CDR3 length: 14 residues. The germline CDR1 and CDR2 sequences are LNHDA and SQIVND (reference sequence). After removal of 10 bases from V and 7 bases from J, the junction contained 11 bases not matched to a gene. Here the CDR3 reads CATQTSGSSGEQYF. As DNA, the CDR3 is TGTGCCACCCAGACTAGCGGGAGTTCGGGGGAGCAGTACTTC. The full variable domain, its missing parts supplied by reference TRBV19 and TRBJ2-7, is DGGITQSPKYLFRKEGQNVTLSCEQNLNHDAMYWYRQDPGQGLRLIYYSQIVNDFQKGDIAEGYSVSREKKESFPLTVTSAQKNPTAFYLCATQTSGSSGEQYFGPGTRLTVT.

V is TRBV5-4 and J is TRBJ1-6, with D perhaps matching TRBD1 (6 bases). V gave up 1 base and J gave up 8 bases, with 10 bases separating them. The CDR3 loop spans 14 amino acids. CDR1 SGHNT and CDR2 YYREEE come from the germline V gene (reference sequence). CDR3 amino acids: CASSLRAGDSPLHF. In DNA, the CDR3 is TGTGCCAGCAGCTTGAGGGCAGGGGATTCACCCCTCCACTTT.

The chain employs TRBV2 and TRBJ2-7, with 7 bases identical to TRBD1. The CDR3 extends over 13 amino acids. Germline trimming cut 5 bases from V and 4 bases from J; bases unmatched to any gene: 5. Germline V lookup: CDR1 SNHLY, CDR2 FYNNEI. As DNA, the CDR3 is TGTGCCAGCAGTTTTGAACAGGGGTACGAGCAGTACTTC. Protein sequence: CASSFEQGYEQYF.

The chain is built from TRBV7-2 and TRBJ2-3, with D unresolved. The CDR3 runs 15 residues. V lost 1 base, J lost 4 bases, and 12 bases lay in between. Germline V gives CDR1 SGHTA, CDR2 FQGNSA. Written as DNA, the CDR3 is TGTGCCAGCAGCTTAGTTACTACCTTCCCAGATACGCAGTATTTT. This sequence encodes CASSLVTTFPDTQYF.

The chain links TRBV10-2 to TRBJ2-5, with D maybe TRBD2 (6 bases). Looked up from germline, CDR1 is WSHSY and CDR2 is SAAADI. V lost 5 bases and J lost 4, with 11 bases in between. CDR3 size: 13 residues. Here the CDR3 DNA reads TGCGCCAGCAGTTTGACTAGGAGAGAGACCCAGTACTTC. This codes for CASSLTRRETQYF.

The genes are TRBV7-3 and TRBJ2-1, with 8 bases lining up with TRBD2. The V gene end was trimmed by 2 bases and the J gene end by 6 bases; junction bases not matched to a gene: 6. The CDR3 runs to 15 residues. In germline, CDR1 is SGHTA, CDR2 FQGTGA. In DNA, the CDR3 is TGTGCCAGCAGCTTACTGGGACTAGAGGTCAATGAGCAGTTCTTC. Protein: CASSLLGLEVNEQFF.

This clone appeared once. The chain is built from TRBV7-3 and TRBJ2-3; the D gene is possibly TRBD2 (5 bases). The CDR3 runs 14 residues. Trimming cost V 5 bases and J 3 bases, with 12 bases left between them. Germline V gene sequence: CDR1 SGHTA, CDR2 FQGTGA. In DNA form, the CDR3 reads TGTGCCAGCAGCCCGACGGGGAATACAGATACGCAGTATTTT. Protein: CASSPTGNTDTQYF.

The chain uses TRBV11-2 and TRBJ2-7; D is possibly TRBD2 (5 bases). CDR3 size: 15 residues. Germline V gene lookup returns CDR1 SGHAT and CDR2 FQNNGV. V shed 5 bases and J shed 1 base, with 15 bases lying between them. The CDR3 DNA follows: TGTGCCAGCAGCCGCCGTGGCGAGGGATCCTACGAGCAGTACTTC. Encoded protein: CASSRRGEGSYEQYF.

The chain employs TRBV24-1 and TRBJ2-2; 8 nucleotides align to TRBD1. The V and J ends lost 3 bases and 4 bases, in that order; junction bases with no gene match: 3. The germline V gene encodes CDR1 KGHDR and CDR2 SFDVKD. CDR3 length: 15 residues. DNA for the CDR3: TGTGCCACCAGTGATCGGACAGGGTCCACCGGGGAGCTGTTTTTT. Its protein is CATSDRTGSTGELFF.